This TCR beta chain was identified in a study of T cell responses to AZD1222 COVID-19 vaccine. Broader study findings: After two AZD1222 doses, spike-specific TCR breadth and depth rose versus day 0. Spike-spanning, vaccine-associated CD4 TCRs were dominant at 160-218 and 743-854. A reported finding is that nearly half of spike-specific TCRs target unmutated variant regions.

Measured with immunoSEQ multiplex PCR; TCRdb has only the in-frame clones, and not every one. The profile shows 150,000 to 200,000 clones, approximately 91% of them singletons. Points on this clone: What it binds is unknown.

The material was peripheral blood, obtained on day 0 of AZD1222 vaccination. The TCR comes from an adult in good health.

CDR3 residues: CASSLWNSPLHF. The CDR3 nucleotides read TGTGCCAGCAGTTTATGGAATTCACCCCTCCACTTT. V and J are TRBV28 and TRBJ1-6, with unresolved D. Germline V gives CDR1 MDHEN, CDR2 SYDVKM. The length of the CDR3 is 12 residues. The V end was cut by 0 bases, the J end by 7 bases, with 1 base between.